The present TCR beta chain was sequenced within a study of T cell repertoires in cytomegalovirus infection. This clonotype has more than one count but fewer than ten. Its target is unknown. The CDR3 is 15 amino acids. Unmatched junction bases numbered 15, after V lost 6 bases and J lost 11 bases. Germline CDR1 is SGHAT and CDR2 is FQNNGV. TCRdb re-called the reads through MiXCR, storing one row per CDR3 protein. The table lists some 310,000 distinct CDR3 sequences, 20% to 25% of them singletons. The chain joins TRBV11-2 to TRBJ2-7, with 11 bases fitting TRBD2. This material consisted of cultured PBMCs, taken from culture after CMV antigen stimulation. The clonotype comes from a human donor in good health (CMV status not recorded). Some clones in this sample may be carry-over from other donors' samples. DNA of the CDR3: TGTGCCAGCAGTGACTCACCTGGGACTAGCGGAAGGGAGTACTTC. It translates to CASSDSPGTSGREYF.